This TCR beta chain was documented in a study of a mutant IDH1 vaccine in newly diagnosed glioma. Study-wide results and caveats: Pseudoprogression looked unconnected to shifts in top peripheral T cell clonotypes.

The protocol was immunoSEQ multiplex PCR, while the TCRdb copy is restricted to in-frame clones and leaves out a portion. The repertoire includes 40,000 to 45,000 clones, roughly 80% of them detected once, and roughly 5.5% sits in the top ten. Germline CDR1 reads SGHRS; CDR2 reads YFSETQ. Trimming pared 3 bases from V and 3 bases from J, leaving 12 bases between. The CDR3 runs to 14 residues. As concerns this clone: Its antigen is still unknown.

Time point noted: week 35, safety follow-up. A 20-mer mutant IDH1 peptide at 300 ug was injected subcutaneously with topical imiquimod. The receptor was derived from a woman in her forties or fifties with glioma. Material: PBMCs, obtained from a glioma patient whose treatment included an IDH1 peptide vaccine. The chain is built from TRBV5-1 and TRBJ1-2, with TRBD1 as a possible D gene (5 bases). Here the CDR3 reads CASSSGTTDYGYTF. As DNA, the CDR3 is TGCGCCAGCAGCTCCGGGACGACGGACTATGGCTACACCTTC.